This TCR beta chain is from a study of response to subunit inactivated influenza vaccine. Study-level results: That few new T cells are recruited by each seasonal influenza vaccination was the authors' suggestion.

CDR3 length: 13 amino acids. Germline lookup yields CDR1 SGHRS and CDR2 YFSETQ. V dropped 2 bases and J dropped 11 bases, with 14 bases sitting between them. In its sample, this clonotype was seen a few times. Its antigen is not identified. Each CDR3 protein gets one entry after TCRdb re-called the RT-PCR reads with MiXCR. The sample contains roughly 700,000 distinct CDR3 sequences, over 11% of which appear only once. This receptor was obtained from a man aged 45-60 years who received an inactivated influenza vaccine. J is TRBJ1-5 and V is TRBV5-1; unclear D gene. The source material was PBMCs from blood, sampled 14 days before vaccination. CDR3 loop: CASSFGPGIAQHF. The CDR3 DNA reads as TGCGCCAGCAGCTTTGGGCCCGGGATAGCCCAGCATTTT.